This TCR beta chain emerged from a study of blood T cell repertoires in COVID-19. Looking at the study overall: COVID-19 samples, acute and convalescent, were from the United States, Italy and Spain. PBMCs, B-cell-depleted T cells, or T cells provided the cDNA or gDNA that made up the material.

Authors' processing steps: Quantification of nucleated cells was approximated via reference gene primer amplification. Generated by immunoSEQ multiplex PCR, the TCRdb table keeps only in-frame clones and is missing some. The V and J calls and clone size are taken from that table; D and trimming were inferred from the DNA. The table includes approximately 90,000 clones, roughly 82% detected once. Germline lookup yields CDR1 MNHEY and CDR2 SVGEGT. The CDR3 is made up of 15 amino acids. J lost 3 bases, V lost 3 bases, and 5 bases had no gene match. Sequencing used peripheral blood. The genes are TRBV6-2 or TRBV6-3 and TRBJ2-1; 7 bases fit TRBD2. This receptor was taken from a man between 60 and 70 years old with acute or convalescent COVID-19. CDR3 residues: CASSYQGGLYNEQFF. The CDR3 region has the DNA TGTGCCAGCAGTTATCAGGGAGGGCTCTACAATGAGCAGTTCTTC.